This T cell receptor (beta chain) was identified in a study of T-cell memory formation after mild COVID-19. General observations from the study: Contracting CD8+ clones were enriched in EMRA, CD4+ mainly in CM and EM.

A 5'RACE reaction primed in the constant segment made cDNA libraries of TCR alpha and TCR beta, and these carried sample barcodes and UMIs. Each CDR3 protein is one row after TCRdb ran MiXCR on the 5' RACE reads. Among about 200,000 distinct CDR3 sequences listed, more than 8% were seen once. The CDR3 is made up of 14 amino acids. Trimming shortened V by 3 bases and J by 4 bases, and 15 bases separated the two germline ends. Germline V gene sequence: CDR1 DFQATT, CDR2 SNEGSKA (reference sequence). In its sample, this clonotype was seen a few times. What it binds is unknown. The sequence was obtained from a man younger than 35 who had mild COVID-19 (a few samples of this study predate the infection). Cell type and time point are not known. Sequencing was performed on PBMCs or a T cell subset sorted from them (not recorded which). The chain joins TRBV20-1 to TRBJ1-1; D unresolved. CDR3 amino acids: CSASAPEGPTEAFF. The DNA for the CDR3 is TGCAGTGCTAGTGCCCCCGAAGGGCCCACTGAAGCTTTCTTT.